This is a list of T cell receptor beta chains from one sample in a study of cytomegalovirus exposure and HLA in healthy donors. The table came from immunoSEQ multiplex PCR; TCRdb's copy has only in-frame clones and leaves some out. The data show 90,000 to 140,000 clones, with about 80% seen just once and 7.5% to 9% held by the top ten. What was sequenced was PBMCs. Receptors originate from a man aged 40-55 years in good health and CMV-seropositive. Each CDR3 is given without its conserved first and last residue. The order of the fields is clone size, V gene, CDR3 protein. Only some rows state a clone size, as once, few, many or a class for expanded clones.

>-|TRBV7-2
ASSFSMSSYNEQF
>-|TRBV30
ALGRPGQGAGNEQF
>-|TRBV9
ASSGGTVNYGYT
>-|TRBV6-6
ASSPTGVNQPQH
>-|TRBV7-9
ALADKGAGEQF
>-|TRBV27
ASSLSAGGSYEQY
>-|TRBV28
ASSSPLTGSQTEAF
>few|TRBV5-8
ASSMWTLYENTGELF
>few|TRBV5-1
ASSLDRGRGGYT
>-|TRBV6-1
ASSEFPGTLAYEQY
>-|TRBV10-3
AIGQGIEAF
>-|TRBV11-3
ASSLAGRVQETQY
>-|TRBV11-2
ASSLTGVGNTIY
>-|TRBV5-4
ASSFMTSGMVDEQF
>-|TRBV4-2
ASSLGALETDTQY
>-|TRBV18
ASSPTGHLNSPLH
>-|TRBV30
AWSKGGILSNQPQH
>-|TRBV7-2
ASSLGTGEYNEQF
>-|TRBV28
ASSFPLDRPLLAKNIQY
>-|TRBV10-3
AITDQQGKGGYT
>-|TRBV19
ASSRRTSGRSTDTQY
>-|TRBV28
ASRVAGSRYEQY
>-|TRBV7-6
ASSSGGDSYEQY